This T cell receptor (beta chain) was found in a study of T cells in Graves' hyperthyroidism and ophthalmopathy. Findings and caveats of the study: Ophthalmopathy got predicted by the model a median approximately 6 months before its onset.

The CDR3 is 12 amino acids. Germline loops: CDR1 DFQATT, CDR2 SNEGSKA (reference sequence). Trimming took off 3 bases at V and 4 bases at J, with 10 bases between the two ends. RNA transcripts yielded amplified TCR beta CDR3 regions. Carried out on the TCR CDR3, a first-round RT-PCR used the HTBI primer set. TCRdb ran MiXCR on the multiplex PCR reads and lists one entry per CDR3 protein. The table lists some 370,000 distinct CDR3 sequences, about 15% of them singletons. There are a few counts of this clonotype. Antigen: not known. This sequence originates from a woman younger than 45 with Graves' hyperthyroidism that later progressed to Graves' ophthalmopathy. V gene TRBV20-1 combines with J gene TRBJ2-7; D uncertain. The sequenced sample was blood. The CDR3 reads CSARNEGYEQYF. CDR3 bases: TGCAGTGCTAGGAACGAAGGGTACGAGCAGTACTTC.